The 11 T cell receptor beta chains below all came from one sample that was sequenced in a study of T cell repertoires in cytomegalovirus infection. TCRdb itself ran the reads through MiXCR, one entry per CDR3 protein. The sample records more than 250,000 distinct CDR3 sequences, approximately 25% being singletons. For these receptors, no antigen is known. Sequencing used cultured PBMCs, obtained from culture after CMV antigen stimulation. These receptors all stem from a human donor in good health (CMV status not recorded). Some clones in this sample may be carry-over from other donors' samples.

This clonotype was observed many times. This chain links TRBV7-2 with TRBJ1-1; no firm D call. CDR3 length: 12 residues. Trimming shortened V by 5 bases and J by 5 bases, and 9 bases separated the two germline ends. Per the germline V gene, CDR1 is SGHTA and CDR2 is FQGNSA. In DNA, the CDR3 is TGTGCCAGCAGCCCCACAGTTACTGAAGCTTTCTTT. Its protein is CASSPTVTEAFF.

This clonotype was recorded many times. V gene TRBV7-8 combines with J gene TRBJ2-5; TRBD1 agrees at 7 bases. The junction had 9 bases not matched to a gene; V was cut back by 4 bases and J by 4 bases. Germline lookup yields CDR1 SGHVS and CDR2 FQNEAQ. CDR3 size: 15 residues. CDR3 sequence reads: CASSSARGRRETQYF. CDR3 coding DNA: TGTGCCAGCAGCTCTGCCAGGGGGAGAAGAGAGACCCAGTACTTC.

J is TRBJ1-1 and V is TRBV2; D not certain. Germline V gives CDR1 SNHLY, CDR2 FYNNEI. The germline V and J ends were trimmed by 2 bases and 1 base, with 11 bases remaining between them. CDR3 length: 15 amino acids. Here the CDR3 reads CASSESIAWNTEAFF. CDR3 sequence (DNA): TGTGCCAGCAGTGAATCAATTGCGTGGAACACTGAAGCTTTCTTT.

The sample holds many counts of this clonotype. DNA of the CDR3: TGTGCCAGCAGCTCCGGACAGGGCAATCAGCCCCAGCATTTT. It encodes CASSSGQGNQPQHF. The gene calls are TRBV7-2 and TRBJ1-5; 7 bases align to TRBD1. The V segment lost 4 bases and the J segment 2 bases; nucleotides outside the gene matches: 2. The germline V gene encodes CDR1 SGHTA and CDR2 FQGNSA. The CDR3 has 14 residues.

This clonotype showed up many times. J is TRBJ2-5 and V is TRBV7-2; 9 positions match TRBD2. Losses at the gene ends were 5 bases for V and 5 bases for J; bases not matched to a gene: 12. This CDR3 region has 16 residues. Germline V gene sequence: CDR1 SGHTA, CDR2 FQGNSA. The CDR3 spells CASSPNSGRVSETQYF. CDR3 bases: TGTGCCAGCAGCCCCAATAGCGGGAGAGTTTCGGAGACCCAGTACTTC.

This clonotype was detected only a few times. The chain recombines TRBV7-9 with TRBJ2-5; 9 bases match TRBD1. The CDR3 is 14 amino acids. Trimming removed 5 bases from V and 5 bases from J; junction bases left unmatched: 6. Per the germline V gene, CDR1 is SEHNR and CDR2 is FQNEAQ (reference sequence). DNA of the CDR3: TGTGCCAGCAGCCACGACAGGGGGAGGGAGACCCAGTACTTC. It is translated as CASSHDRGRETQYF.

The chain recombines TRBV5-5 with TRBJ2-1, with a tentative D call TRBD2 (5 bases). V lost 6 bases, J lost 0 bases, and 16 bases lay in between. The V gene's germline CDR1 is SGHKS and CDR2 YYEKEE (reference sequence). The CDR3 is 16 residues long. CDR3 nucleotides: TGTGCCAGCACCAGAGGACTTGGGAGCTCCTACAATGAGCAGTTCTTC. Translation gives CASTRGLGSSYNEQFF.

CDR3 loop: CASSQGVSRLGAENIQYF. For the CDR3, the DNA is TGCGCCAGCAGCCAAGGGGTCTCAAGGCTAGGTGCAGAAAACATTCAGTACTTC. The chain employs TRBV4-3 and TRBJ2-4, with D unresolved. This CDR3 has 18 residues. The germline V and J ends were trimmed by 1 base and 5 bases, with 21 bases remaining between them. The germline gives CDR1 LGHNA, CDR2 YSLEER.

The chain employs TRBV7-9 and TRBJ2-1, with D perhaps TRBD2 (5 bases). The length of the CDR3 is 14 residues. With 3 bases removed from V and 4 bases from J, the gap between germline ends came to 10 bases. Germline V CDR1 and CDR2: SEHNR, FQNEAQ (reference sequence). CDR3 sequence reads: CASSFERVYNEQFF. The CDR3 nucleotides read TGTGCCAGCAGCTTTGAGAGGGTTTACAATGAGCAGTTCTTC.

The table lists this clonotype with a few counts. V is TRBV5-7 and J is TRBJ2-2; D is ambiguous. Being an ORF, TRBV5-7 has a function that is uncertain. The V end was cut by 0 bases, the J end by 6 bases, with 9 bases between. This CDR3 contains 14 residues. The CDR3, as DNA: TGTGCCAGCAGCTTGGTCGCCGGAGCCGGGGAGCTGTTTTTT. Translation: CASSLVAGAGELFF.

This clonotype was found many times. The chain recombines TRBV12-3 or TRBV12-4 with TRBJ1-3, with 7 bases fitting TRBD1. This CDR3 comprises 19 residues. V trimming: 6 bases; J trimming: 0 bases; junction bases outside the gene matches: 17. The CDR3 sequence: CASSSSRGTASNSGNTIYF. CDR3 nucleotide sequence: TGTGCCAGCAGCTCTTCCCGCGGGACAGCCTCCAACTCTGGAAACACCATATATTTT.